This TCR beta chain is drawn from a study of OX40 agonist ivuxolimab in advanced cancers. About this clone itself: What it binds is unknown.

Method: immunoSEQ multiplex PCR; TCRdb's copy keeps in-frame clones and lacks some. The data show tens of thousands of clones, approximately 80% seen once. General study points: Researchers did not establish what antigens the expanded peripheral T cells target. On average, CD8+ T cells showed a greater number of expanded clones than CD4+. Partial responders dosed at 0.1-3.0 mg/kg displayed clonal expansion ranking among the lowest.

This CDR3 spans 13 amino acids. Germline CDR1 is LNHDA and CDR2 is SQIVND (reference sequence). Trimming pared 6 bases from V and 3 bases from J, leaving 12 bases between. The V gene is TRBV19, the J gene TRBJ2-7; D remains unclear. The sequence was collected from an adult with an advanced solid tumor such as melanoma, head and neck, liver or kidney cancer. The sample was CD4+ or CD8+ T cells sorted from blood, taken in a trial of the OX40 agonist ivuxolimab. This chain's CDR3 is CASRDSNGYEQYF. The CDR3 nucleotides read TGTGCCAGTAGAGACTCAAACGGCTACGAGCAGTACTTC.